This TCR beta chain was found in a study of B cell selection in AIRE deficiency. Points from the study as a whole: Shorter CDR3s marked shared Treg sequences, biased toward few non-templated insertions. TCRbeta-only data showed 36.6% of shared healthy Treg sequences in healthy Tconv.

CD4+CD127+ cells were sorted as the conventional CD4 T cells. On this clone itself: Its antigen remains unidentified.

Profiled with immunoSEQ multiplex PCR; TCRdb holds only in-frame clones, not every one. The sample lists some 25,000 clones, nearly 98% occurring once. V lost 2 bases and J 4 bases, leaving 11 bases between the germline ends. The CDR3 covers 14 residues. Germline V CDR1 and CDR2: SGHRS, YFSETQ. The J gene is TRBJ2-3, the V gene TRBV5-1, with D unclear. The source of this sequence is a human donor with AIRE deficiency. The material sequenced was conventional CD4+ T cells sorted from PBMCs. DNA for the CDR3: TGCGCCAGCAGCTTATTGGCCAGCCCAGATACGCAGTATTTT. Amino acid sequence: CASSLLASPDTQYF.